The entry that follows covers one TCR beta chain sequence. These data belong to a study of blood T cell repertoires in COVID-19. As for the study in general: COVID-19 samples collected from the United States, Italy and Spain covered acute and convalescent phases. Sample material is recorded as cDNA or gDNA derived from T cells, B-cell-depleted T cells, or PBMCs.

Per the original data handling: Amplification from reference gene primers served as the basis for estimated nucleated cell counts. Assay used: immunoSEQ multiplex PCR; TCRdb lists only in-frame clones, some missing. The V and J calls and clone size were taken over from that table, and D and trimming were inferred from the DNA. Here the sample spans around 300,000 clones, 80% to 90% being singletons. Trimming took off 5 bases at V and 5 bases at J, with 19 bases between the two ends. Germline CDR1 and CDR2: MNHNY and SVGAGI (reference sequence). This CDR3 has 15 residues. The V gene is TRBV6-6, the J gene TRBJ2-7; maybe TRBD1 (6 bases). This TCR was recovered from a woman in her 70s with acute or convalescent COVID-19. Sample: peripheral blood. CDR3 protein: CASSRGQPVLDEQYF. The CDR3 DNA reads as TGTGCCAGCAGTCGTGGACAGCCTGTGCTGGACGAGCAGTACTTC.